A single sample gave rise to the 20 T cell receptor beta chains below, sequenced in a study of T cell changes during pregnancy in multiple sclerosis. The data were produced by immunoSEQ multiplex PCR, yet TCRdb's version contains in-frame clones alone and is incomplete. The data contain about 40,000 clones, around 90% of them seen just once; the ten biggest clones take up 0.35% to 0.45%. The starting material was CD4+ T cells from peripheral blood mononuclear cells, obtained in the third trimester of pregnancy. These receptors all stem from a female donor with multiple sclerosis, enrolled in a pregnancy study.

This clone was recorded only once. The chain is built from TRBV18 and TRBJ2-3; weak D call: TRBD2 (5 bases). This CDR3 has 16 amino acids. The germline CDR1 and CDR2 sequences are KGHSH and LQKENI. The V end was cut by 2 bases, the J end by 2 bases, with 14 bases between. The DNA of the CDR3 is TGTGCCAGCTCACCAAAGGCTAGCCTGAACACAGATACGCAGTATTTT. Protein product: CASSPKASLNTDTQYF. The full variable domain, in which reference TRBV18 and TRBJ2-3 provide the parts outside the CDR3, is NAGVMQNPRHLVRRRGQEARLRCSPMKGHSHVYWYRQLPEEGLKFMVYLQKENIIDESGMPKERFSAEFPKEGPSILRIQQVVRGDSAAYFCASSPKASLNTDTQYFGPGTRLTVL.

The table lists this clone with a count of one. CDR3 sequence: CASSGQGIVYEQYF. The CDR3 DNA is TGTGCCAGCAGCGGACAGGGGATAGTCTACGAGCAGTACTTC. The rearrangement links TRBV2 to TRBJ2-7; 9 nucleotides agree with TRBD1. The CDR3 consists of 14 residues. V dropped 6 bases and J dropped 3; count of bases not matched to a gene: 6. CDR1 SNHLY and CDR2 FYNNEI come from the germline V gene.

The gene calls are TRBV27 and TRBJ2-1; the match to TRBD2 covers 9 bases. The CDR3 consists of 15 residues. Germline V CDR1 and CDR2: MNHEY, SMNVEV (reference sequence). J was trimmed by 7 bases and V by 4 bases; bases with no gene match: 8. The CDR3 loop reads CASSSPGLARNEQFF. CDR3 bases: TGTGCCAGCAGTTCTCCGGGACTAGCTAGGAATGAGCAGTTCTTC.

This chain uses TRBV7-8 with TRBJ1-2, with D maybe TRBD1 (6 bases). Germline loops: CDR1 SGHVS, CDR2 FQNEAQ. This CDR3 contains 17 residues. The ends were cut back, 1 base at V and 0 bases at J, with 15 bases in the middle. The CDR3 loop reads CASSLGRTALTNYGYTF. DNA for the CDR3: TGTGCCAGCAGCTTAGGTCGGACAGCGCTGACTAACTATGGCTACACCTTC.

The chain employs TRBV9 and TRBJ1-2; D gene ambiguous. V shed 3 bases and J shed 3 bases, with 9 bases lying between them. Germline lookup yields CDR1 SGDLS and CDR2 YYNGEE. The CDR3 runs 13 residues. The CDR3 DNA reads TGTGCCAGCAGCGACGAGGGTTACTATGGCTACACCTTC. This gives the protein CASSDEGYYGYTF.

This rearrangement joins TRBV7-9 to TRBJ1-2; D is possibly TRBD1 (5 bases). Germline values: CDR1 SEHNR, CDR2 FQNEAQ (reference sequence). Trimming left V 6 bases short and J 2 bases short, with 16 bases between. This CDR3 is built from 15 residues. CDR3 DNA sequence: TGTGCCAGCAGTGACCGACGACAGACCAACTATGGCTACACCTTC. Amino acids: CASSDRRQTNYGYTF. The complete variable domain, with remaining parts taken from reference TRBV7-9 and TRBJ1-2, reads DTGVSQNPRHKITKRGQNVTFRCDPISEHNRLYWYRQTLGQGPEFLTYFQNEAQLEKSRLLSDRFSAERPKGSFSTLEIQRTEQGDSAMYLCASSDRRQTNYGYTFGSGTRLTVV.

This chain joins TRBV5-1 and TRBJ2-2; TRBD2 matches 15 bases. V was pared by 4 bases and J by 7 bases, with 8 bases of the junction left unmatched. Germline CDR1 reads SGHRS; CDR2 reads YFSETQ. The CDR3 consists of 17 residues. CDR3 loop: CASSRLRGLAGGGELFF. In nucleotides, the CDR3 is TGCGCCAGCAGCCGCTTACGGGGACTAGCGGGAGGCGGGGAGCTGTTTTTT.

The chain uses TRBV28 and TRBJ1-1, with no clear D. Trimming stripped 6 bases from V and 2 bases from J, with 13 bases between. The CDR3 is 14 residues long. Germline CDR1 and CDR2: MDHEN and SYDVKM. CDR3 nucleotides: TGTGCCAGCAGACTAGGGCCGGACAACACTGAAGCTTTCTTT. It is translated as CASRLGPDNTEAFF.

In regard to this clone: Sequence at one end of the junction differs from germline and may be a read error. This CDR3 reads CASSQAGTGFYEQYF. The CDR3 bases are TGTGCCAGCAGTCAAGCCGGGACAGGGTTCTACGAGCAGTACTTC. J is TRBJ2-7 and V is TRBV6-1; 9 nucleotides match TRBD1. Germline CDR1 reads MNHNS; CDR2 reads SASEGT. This CDR3 contains 15 residues.

The V call is TRBV5-4, the J call TRBJ2-5; 8 bases are shared with TRBD1. The germline gives CDR1 SGHNT, CDR2 YYREEE (reference sequence). V dropped 0 bases and J dropped 9; count of bases not matched to a gene: 4. This CDR3 is 13 amino acids long. The CDR3 is CASSLEGTGAQYF. The CDR3 region has the DNA TGTGCCAGCAGCTTGGAGGGGACAGGCGCCCAGTACTTC.

This chain's CDR3 is CASRRETGTYEQYF. The CDR3 DNA follows: TGTGCCAGCAGACGAGAAACCGGTACCTACGAGCAGTACTTC. The V call is TRBV2, the J call TRBJ2-7, with D hard to call. The germline V gene encodes CDR1 SNHLY and CDR2 FYNNEI. The V gene lost 6 bases and the J gene lost 2 bases, with 14 bases spanning the gap. This CDR3 comprises 14 residues.

This chain connects TRBV7-9 to TRBJ2-2; D may be TRBD2 (6 bases). Trimming cost V 1 base and J 1 base, with 10 bases left between them. The germline gives CDR1 SEHNR, CDR2 FQNEAQ (reference sequence). The CDR3 spans 16 residues. The CDR3, as DNA: TGTGCCAGCAGCTTAGTTAGCGGATTGAACACCGGGGAGCTGTTTTTT. This translates into CASSLVSGLNTGELFF. Combining the CDR3 with reference TRBV7-9 and TRBJ2-2 gives the whole variable domain DTGVSQNPRHKITKRGQNVTFRCDPISEHNRLYWYRQTLGQGPEFLTYFQNEAQLEKSRLLSDRFSAERPKGSFSTLEIQRTEQGDSAMYLCASSLVSGLNTGELFFGEGSRLTVL.

The chain employs TRBV12-5 and TRBJ1-1, with D possibly matching TRBD1 (5 bases). In germline, CDR1 is LGHNT, CDR2 FRNRAP. This CDR3 spans 16 amino acids. V was shortened by 5 bases and J by 1 base, with 17 bases between the two germline ends. CDR3 sequence (DNA): TGTGCTAGTGGTCTACTCCCGGGACTGGGGAACACTGAAGCTTTCTTT. Protein: CASGLLPGLGNTEAFF.

The chain recombines TRBV18 with TRBJ2-2, with 7 positions matching TRBD2. The V gene's germline CDR1 is KGHSH and CDR2 LQKENI. The V and J ends lost 3 bases and 3 bases, in that order; junction bases with no gene match: 4. The CDR3 totals 15 residues. CDR3 sequence reads: CASSPSGAYTGELFF. In nucleotides, the CDR3 is TGTGCCAGCTCACCGAGCGGGGCGTACACCGGGGAGCTGTTTTTT.

The chain employs TRBV7-9 and TRBJ2-5; 7 nucleotides match TRBD1. The CDR3 sequence is 18 residues long. Germline values: CDR1 SEHNR, CDR2 FQNEAQ (reference sequence). V lost 4 bases to trimming and J lost 5 bases; unmatched junction nucleotides: 19. For the CDR3, the DNA is TGTGCCAGCAGCTATATGGGCCAAACAGGGGCAGTCGGGGAGACCCAGTACTTC. Protein sequence: CASSYMGQTGAVGETQYF. The full variable domain, in which reference TRBV7-9 and TRBJ2-5 provide the parts outside the CDR3, is DTGVSQNPRHKITKRGQNVTFRCDPISEHNRLYWYRQTLGQGPEFLTYFQNEAQLEKSRLLSDRFSAERPKGSFSTLEIQRTEQGDSAMYLCASSYMGQTGAVGETQYFGPGTRLLVL.

The V and J genes are TRBV15 and TRBJ2-3; 8 nucleotides line up with TRBD1. Germline values: CDR1 LNHNV, CDR2 YYDKDF (reference sequence). Germline trimming cut 1 base from V and 1 base from J; bases unmatched to any gene: 1. The CDR3 has 15 amino acids. DNA of the CDR3: TGTGCCACCAGCAGAGCGGACAGGGGCACAGATACGCAGTATTTT. It codes for CATSRADRGTDTQYF. The whole variable domain, remainder taken from reference TRBV15 and TRBJ2-3, is DAMVIQNPRYQVTQFGKPVTLSCSQTLNHNVMYWYQQKSSQAPKLLFHYYDKDFNNEADTPDNFQSRRPNTSFCFLDIRSPGLGDTAMYLCATSRADRGTDTQYFGPGTRLTVL.

V is TRBV18 and J is TRBJ2-7; D remains ambiguous. The V gene lost 6 bases and the J gene lost 4 bases, with 19 bases spanning the gap. CDR1 is KGHSH and CDR2 is LQKENI in the germline V gene. The CDR3 covers 15 residues. CDR3 protein: CASSPLRSPGYEQYF. CDR3 bases: TGTGCCAGCTCCCCCCTTAGGAGCCCCGGATACGAGCAGTACTTC.

This sequence joins TRBV7-2 and TRBJ2-7; TRBD1 matches 7 bases. The CDR3 has 15 amino acids. The V gene's germline CDR1 is SGHTA and CDR2 FQGNSA. The ends lost 1 base at V and 4 bases at J; junction bases unmatched: 7. As DNA, the CDR3 is TGTGCCAGCAGCTTAGTAAAGGGGGCAAATTACGAGCAGTACTTC. It is translated as CASSLVKGANYEQYF.

The chain joins TRBV5-5 to TRBJ2-7, with 11 bases aligning to TRBD2. There are 14 residues in the CDR3. From germline, CDR1 is SGHKS and CDR2 YYEKEE (reference sequence). The J segment lost 4 bases and the V segment lost 4 bases, leaving 4 bases of the junction unmatched. In nucleotides, the CDR3 is TGTGCCAGCAGCCCCCTAGCGGGAGGTTACGAGCAGTACTTC. Its translation: CASSPLAGGYEQYF.

The chain links TRBV30 to TRBJ1-5; 9 bases line up with TRBD1. The CDR3 runs 13 residues. The J segment lost 4 bases and the V segment lost 5 bases, leaving 3 bases of the junction unmatched. The germline gives CDR1 GTSNPN, CDR2 SVGIG (reference sequence). CDR3 nucleotide sequence: TGTGCCTGGGCGGACAGGGGTAATCAGCCCCAGCATTTT. Protein: CAWADRGNQPQHF.